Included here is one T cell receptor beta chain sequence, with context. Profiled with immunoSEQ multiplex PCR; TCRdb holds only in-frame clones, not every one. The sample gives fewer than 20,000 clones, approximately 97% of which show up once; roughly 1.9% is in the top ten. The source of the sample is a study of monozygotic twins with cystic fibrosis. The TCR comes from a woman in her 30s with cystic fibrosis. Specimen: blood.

Here the CDR3 reads CASSLGGPYTEAFF. CDR3 DNA sequence: TGTGCCAGCAGCTTAGGAGGTCCATACACTGAAGCTTTCTTT. The chain recombines TRBV7-8 with TRBJ1-1; no clear D gene. Trimming shortened V by 1 base and J by 3 bases, and 9 bases separated the two germline ends. This CDR3 comprises 14 residues. The germline V gene has CDR1 SGHVS and CDR2 FQNEAQ.